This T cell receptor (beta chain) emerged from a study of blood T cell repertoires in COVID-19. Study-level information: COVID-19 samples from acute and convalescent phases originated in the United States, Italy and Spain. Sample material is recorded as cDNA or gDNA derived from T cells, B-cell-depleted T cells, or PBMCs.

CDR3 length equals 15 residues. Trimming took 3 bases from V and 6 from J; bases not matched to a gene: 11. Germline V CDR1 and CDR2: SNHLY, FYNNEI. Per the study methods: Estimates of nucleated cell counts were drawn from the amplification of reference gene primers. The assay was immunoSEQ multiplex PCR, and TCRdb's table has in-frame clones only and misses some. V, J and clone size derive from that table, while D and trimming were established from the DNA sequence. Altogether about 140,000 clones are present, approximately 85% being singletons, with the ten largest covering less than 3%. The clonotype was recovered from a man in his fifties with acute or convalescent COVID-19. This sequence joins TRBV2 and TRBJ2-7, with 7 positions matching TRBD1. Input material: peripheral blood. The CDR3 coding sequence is TGTGCCAGCAGTGAGCGACAGGGATATGCGGGCGAGCAGTACTTC. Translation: CASSERQGYAGEQYF. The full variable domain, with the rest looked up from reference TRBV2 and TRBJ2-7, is EPEVTQTPSHQVTQMGQEVILRCVPISNHLYFYWYRQILGQKVEFLVSFYNNEISEKSEIFDDQFSVERPDGSNFTLKIRSTKLEDSAMYFCASSERQGYAGEQYFGPGTRLTVT.